Listed below are T cell receptor beta chains from one sample, sequenced in a study of cytomegalovirus exposure and HLA in healthy donors. Only in-frame clones appear in the TCRdb table, and some are missing; sequencing was by immunoSEQ multiplex PCR. The sample has some 96,000 clones, around 74% seen once. Sequenced sample: PBMCs. These receptors were collected from a middle-aged man in good health and CMV-seropositive. Both conserved end residues are part of each CDR3. D genes are given only for firm matches. For some rows the clone size is stated as once, few or many, or as a class when expanded; others skip it.

TRBJ2-2	TRBV9	-	-	TGTGCCAGCAGCGTAGGAAGCGGTGTAGGAAACGGGGAGCTGTTTTTT	CASSVGSGVGNGELFF
TRBJ2-7	TRBV7-2	-	-	TGTGCCAGCAGCCCAACGGGCGAGCAGTACTTC	CASSPTGEQYF
TRBJ1-4	TRBV6-1	once	TRBD1	TGTGCCAGCAGTGCTAGACAGGGCTTGTGGGAAAAACTGTTTTTT	CASSARQGLWEKLFF
TRBJ1-2	TRBV5-1	-	-	TGCGCCAGCAGCCCAGACATCAGCGGCGGAAATGGCTACACCTTC	CASSPDISGGNGYTF
TRBJ2-1	TRBV4-3	-	-	TGCGCCAGCAGACCGGGACTCCTTTCTTCCAATGAGCAGTTCTTC	CASRPGLLSSNEQFF
TRBJ2-5	TRBV2	-	TRBD2	TGTGCCAGCAGTGAAAGACTAGCGCCCACCGAGACCCAGTACTTC	CASSERLAPTETQYF
TRBJ2-7	TRBV7-6	once	-	TGTGCCAGCAGCTTAGGTCCGAGCGGGTCGATCTACGAGCAGTACTTC	CASSLGPSGSIYEQYF
TRBJ1-2	TRBV5-5	-	-	TGTGCCAGCAGCAAACAGGGAGCTGCCTATGGCTACACCTTC	CASSKQGAAYGYTF
TRBJ1-2	TRBV11-2	once	-	TGTGCCAGCAGTTTCACGTCCGGGGGCTATGGCTACACCTTC	CASSFTSGGYGYTF
TRBJ2-2	TRBV7-2	-	TRBD2	TGTGCCAGCAGCGTAGTGGGGACTAGCGGAAGCACCGGGGAGCTGTTTTTT	CASSVVGTSGSTGELFF
TRBJ2-1	TRBV4-3	few	TRBD2	TGCGCCAGCAGCCAAGAAGCGGGAGTCCAGTACAATGAGCAGTTCTTC	CASSQEAGVQYNEQFF
TRBJ1-2	TRBV14	-	-	TGTGCCAGCAGAGGAGGGAGCCCCTATGGCTACACCTTC	CASRGGSPYGYTF
TRBJ2-7	TRBV6-4	-	TRBD1	TGTGCCAGCAGTGGGGGACAGGGCCCCCCCTACGAGCAGTACTTC	CASSGGQGPPYEQYF
TRBJ1-2	TRBV2	few	-	TGTGCCAGCAGAAAAATAAAGAGGGGGAATAACTATGGCTACACCTTC	CASRKIKRGNNYGYTF
TRBJ1-6	TRBV27	-	-	TGTGCCAGCAGGGGGGGACTCTATAATTCACCCCTCCACTTT	CASRGGLYNSPLHF
TRBJ1-4	TRBV27	-	-	TGTGCCAGCAGTCCTGACAGTCCGAAGGGAAAACTGTTTTTT	CASSPDSPKGKLFF
TRBJ2-7	TRBV9	-	TRBD2	TGTGCCAGCAGCGGGGGACTAGCGGGGGCTGGGGAGCAGTACTTC	CASSGGLAGAGEQYF
TRBJ2-1	TRBV9	-	-	TGTGCCAGCAGCTTACACACAGGGTGGAACAATGAGCAGTTCTTC	CASSLHTGWNNEQFF
TRBJ2-7	TRBV11-2	-	TRBD1	TGTGCCAGCAGCTCAACAATGGACAGGGGAGCCTACGAGCAGTACTTC	CASSSTMDRGAYEQYF
TRBJ2-7	TRBV28	few	TRBD2	TGTGCCAGCAGTAGTCCCCTAGCGGGCTTTTACGAGCAGTACTTC	CASSSPLAGFYEQYF
TRBJ2-4	TRBV7-9	once	TRBD1	TGTGCCAGCAGCGACAGGGGGGGCGGGGTAGCCAAAAACATTCAGTACTTC	CASSDRGGGVAKNIQYF
TRBJ2-7	TRBV4-2	-	-	TGTGCCAGCAGCCAAGATGAAGGGAGTTACGAGCAGTACTTC	CASSQDEGSYEQYF
TRBJ2-2	TRBV6-1	once	TRBD2	TGTGCCAGCAGTGCCGGGACTAGCGGGGGGGGGACCGGGGAGCTGTTTTTT	CASSAGTSGGGTGELFF
TRBJ2-7	TRBV19	-	TRBD1	TGTGCCAGTACCCCTGGACAGGGGACCTACGAGCAGTACTTC	CASTPGQGTYEQYF
TRBJ1-4	TRBV6-1	-	TRBD1	TGTGCCAGCAGTGCCGCGTTTGGGACAGGGAAATCAACTAATGAAAAACTGTTTTTT	CASSAAFGTGKSTNEKLFF
TRBJ2-3	TRBV5-1	-	-	TGCGCCAGCAGCTTGAGTGGGGGGGCGACAGATACGCAGTATTTT	CASSLSGGATDTQYF
TRBJ2-1	TRBV6-5	-	TRBD2	TGTGCCAGCAGTTCCGCGGGGGGGACCTACAATGAGCAGTTCTTC	CASSSAGGTYNEQFF
TRBJ1-5	TRBV28	-	-	TGTGCCAGCAGTCCCCTCAGGGGTGGTTACCAGCCCCAGCATTTT	CASSPLRGGYQPQHF
TRBJ1-1	TRBV7-8	-	-	TGTGCCAGCAGACCCAGGTTCATGAACACTGAAGCTTTCTTT	CASRPRFMNTEAFF
TRBJ2-1	TRBV10-2	-	TRBD2	TGCGCCAGCAGTCGACTAGCGGGAGGGGAGGGTGAGCAGTTCTTC	CASSRLAGGEGEQFF
TRBJ1-1	TRBV4-1	-	-	TGCGCCAGCAGCAAACAGGGTTGGAACACTGAAGCTTTCTTT	CASSKQGWNTEAFF
TRBJ1-1	TRBV6-1	-	TRBD1	TGTGCCAGCGACAGGGGGTTGGCAAACACTGAAGCTTTCTTT	CASDRGLANTEAFF
TRBJ2-3	TRBV5-1	-	TRBD2	TGCGCCAGCAGCTTTGCGGGGGGCTCAGATACGCAGTATTTT	CASSFAGGSDTQYF
TRBJ2-3	TRBV20-1	-	-	TGCAGTGCTAGAAAGGGGGATACGCAGTATTTT	CSARKGDTQYF
TRBJ1-4	TRBV5-1	-	-	TGCGCCAGCAGCACTGACAGGTCCGGGGAAAAACTGTTTTTT	CASSTDRSGEKLFF
TRBJ1-3	TRBV7-8	-	TRBD1	TGTGCCAGCAGCTTAGCTTTCGGGACAGGCTCTGGAAACACCATATATTTT	CASSLAFGTGSGNTIYF
TRBJ2-4	TRBV5-1	-	TRBD1	TGCGCCAGCAGCTTTGCGGGACAGGGAAACATTCAGTACTTC	CASSFAGQGNIQYF
TRBJ2-1	TRBV4-2	-	TRBD2	TGTGCCAGCAGCCAAGATCTAGCGGGAGGGGGGCGGAATGAGCAGTTCTTC	CASSQDLAGGGRNEQFF
TRBJ2-1	TRBV11-1	-	-	TGTGCCAGCAGCTTAGAGGAGGGTAGGGATGAGCAGTTCTTC	CASSLEEGRDEQFF
TRBJ2-5	TRBV5-4	-	TRBD2	TGTGCCAGCAGCTTGGGACTAGCGGGGGATCAAGAGACCCAGTACTTC	CASSLGLAGDQETQYF
TRBJ2-5	TRBV28	once	-	TGTGCCAGCAGTTTCCCCGGCAGGGAAGAGACCCAGTACTTC	CASSFPGREETQYF
TRBJ1-2	TRBV19	few	-	TGTGCCAGTAATCCATTCGGCGGATATGGCTACACCTTC	CASNPFGGYGYTF
TRBJ1-1	TRBV19	-	-	TGTGCCAGTAGTCCTGGGGCCGGAATTAACACTGAAGCTTTCTTT	CASSPGAGINTEAFF
TRBJ2-2	TRBV29-1	-	TRBD2	TGCAGCGTTGGGCGGGAGCCCACCGGGGAGCTGTTTTTT	CSVGREPTGELFF
TRBJ2-3	TRBV2	-	-	TGTGCCAGCAGTGTTCGCCGGGGCACAGATACGCAGTATTTT	CASSVRRGTDTQYF
TRBJ2-3	TRBV5-4	-	-	TGTGCCAGCAGCTTGTATGCAGGGTTCAGCACAGATACGCAGTATTTT	CASSLYAGFSTDTQYF
TRBJ1-1	TRBV5-5	-	-	TGTGCCAGCAGCCAATCCCTTGGCAGGGCCTTAAACACTGAAGCTTTCTTT	CASSQSLGRALNTEAFF
TRBJ2-1	TRBV27	few	-	TGTGCCAGCAGCCTCCGGGGGAGCTCCTACAATGAGCAGTTCTTC	CASSLRGSSYNEQFF
TRBJ2-2	TRBV5-1	-	TRBD2	TGCGCCAGCAGCTTGTTTAGCGGGAGGGCCGCGAACACCGGGGAGCTGTTTTTT	CASSLFSGRAANTGELFF
TRBJ2-5	TRBV10-1	-	-	TGCGCCAGCAGTGAGTCACCGGAGGGGTACCAAGAGACCCAGTACTTC	CASSESPEGYQETQYF
TRBJ1-2	TRBV4-1	-	-	TGCGCCAGCAGCCAAGAGTTAGATGTCTATGGCTACACCTTC	CASSQELDVYGYTF
TRBJ2-5	TRBV5-1	-	TRBD1	TGCGCCAGCAGCTTTCTCCCACAGGGGGCGGAGGAGACCCAGTACTTC	CASSFLPQGAEETQYF
TRBJ2-3	TRBV7-7	-	TRBD2	TGTGCTAGCTGTAAACGGGGGGGACCCACAGATACGCAGTATTTT	CASCKRGGPTDTQYF